What follows are 13 T cell receptor beta chains derived from one specimen sequenced in a study of blood T cell repertoires in COVID-19. Sequencing was performed with immunoSEQ multiplex PCR; in TCRdb, only in-frame clones are kept and a portion is missing. The data hold about 210,000 clones, with roughly 90% observed a single time. The sequenced material came from PBMCs or T cells enriched from blood (not recorded which). Receptors originate from a man younger than 35 with acute COVID-19.

The chain has TRBV6-5 and TRBJ2-7; D might be TRBD2 (6 bases). This CDR3 spans 16 amino acids. The germline V gene has CDR1 MNHEY and CDR2 SVGAGI. V was clipped by 2 bases and J by 7 bases, with 21 bases between them. The DNA of the CDR3 is TGTGCCAGCAGTTACGCCCCGCGGGGTCGGGCGGAGGAGCAGTACTTC. Residues: CASSYAPRGRAEEQYF.

This chain joins TRBV10-3 and TRBJ1-5; unclear D gene. The CDR3 is 16 residues long. The germline CDR1 and CDR2 sequences are ENHRY and SYGVKD. Trimming removed 4 bases at V and 0 bases at J, with 13 bases between. The CDR3 region is CAISGGSAYSNQPQHF. As DNA, the CDR3 is TGTGCCATCAGTGGTGGCAGCGCCTATAGCAATCAGCCCCAGCATTTT.

J is TRBJ2-1 and V is TRBV27; a possible D gene is TRBD1 (6 bases). The CDR3 covers 13 residues. Trimming stripped 6 bases from V and 6 bases from J, with 12 bases between. CDR1 is MNHEY and CDR2 is SMNVEV in the germline V gene (reference sequence). This CDR3 is CASSPGQINEQFF. The DNA for the CDR3 is TGTGCCAGCAGCCCAGGACAGATCAATGAGCAGTTCTTC.

V is TRBV7-9 and J is TRBJ1-1, with D possibly being TRBD1 (5 bases). Germline V CDR1 and CDR2: SEHNR, FQNEAQ (reference sequence). The CDR3 runs to 14 residues. V was clipped by 6 bases and J by 3 bases, with 14 bases between them. CDR3 sequence (DNA): TGTGCCAGCAGGGAGAGGCAGGGTGACACTGAAGCTTTCTTT. Protein sequence: CASRERQGDTEAFF.

The chain employs TRBV7-3 and TRBJ2-3; no clear D. The CDR3 is 13 amino acids. Between the trimmed V and J ends, which lost 2 bases and 2 bases, there was a span of 5 bases. In germline, CDR1 is SGHTA, CDR2 FQGTGA. The DNA of the CDR3 is TGTGCCAGCAGCTTATTAATCACAGATACGCAGTATTTT. This sequence encodes CASSLLITDTQYF. Together with reference TRBV7-3 and TRBJ2-3, the CDR3 gives the full variable domain: GAGVSQTPSNKVTEKGKYVELRCDPISGHTALYWYRQSLGQGPEFLIYFQGTGAADDSGLPNDRFFAVRPEGSVSTLKIQRTERGDSAVYLCASSLLITDTQYFGPGTRLTVL.

The rearrangement joins TRBV28 to TRBJ1-4, with D maybe TRBD1 (5 bases). From germline, CDR1 is MDHEN and CDR2 SYDVKM. Deletions cut 10 bases from V and 5 bases from J, with 17 bases between. This CDR3 spans 14 amino acids. CDR3 sequence reads: CAITPRGENEKLFF. CDR3 sequence (DNA): TGTGCCATCACCCCTAGGGGCGAGAATGAAAAACTGTTTTTT.

V and J are TRBV27 and TRBJ2-2; the D gene is possibly TRBD2 (5 bases). V was clipped by 6 bases and J by 6 bases, with 8 bases between them. Germline V gene sequence: CDR1 MNHEY, CDR2 SMNVEV (reference sequence). This CDR3 contains 12 residues. In DNA form, the CDR3 reads TGTGCCAGCAGATTCGGGGCCGGGGAGCTGTTTTTT. Protein product: CASRFGAGELFF.

The V and J genes are TRBV5-1 and TRBJ2-7; D is unresolved. V lost 2 bases and J lost 3, with 9 bases in between. CDR1 SGHRS and CDR2 YFSETQ come from the germline V gene. The CDR3 is 13 amino acids. CDR3 loop: CASSLERGYEQYF. The CDR3 region has the DNA TGCGCCAGCAGCTTAGAGCGCGGCTACGAGCAGTACTTC.

The chain has TRBV9 and TRBJ1-1; TRBD1 agrees at 8 bases. The germline V gene has CDR1 SGDLS and CDR2 YYNGEE. The J segment lost 5 bases and the V segment lost 3 bases, leaving 6 bases of the junction unmatched. The CDR3 runs to 14 residues. CDR3: CASSATGVSTEAFF. The CDR3 DNA reads TGTGCCAGCAGCGCGACAGGGGTGTCGACTGAAGCTTTCTTT.

This chain joins TRBV5-1 and TRBJ1-2; D unclear. CDR1 is SGHRS and CDR2 is YFSETQ in the germline V gene. Trimming removed 0 bases at V and 12 bases at J, with 9 bases between. This CDR3 is 11 amino acids long. As DNA, the CDR3 is TGCGCCAGCAGCTTGGTACAGAGCCACACCTTC. This codes for CASSLVQSHTF.

CDR3 in amino acids: CASSLRVRGEKLFF. CDR3 coding DNA: TGTGCCAGCAGCTTGAGGGTTAGGGGGGAAAAACTGTTTTTT. The chain combines TRBV5-6 with TRBJ1-4; possible D gene TRBD1, 6 bases. Germline CDR1 reads SGHDT; CDR2 reads YYEEEE. Trimming took off 1 base at V and 8 bases at J, with 12 bases between the two ends. This CDR3 has 14 amino acids.

This chain links TRBV4-2 with TRBJ2-1; D possibly corresponds to TRBD2 (6 bases). The V and J ends lost 1 base and 0 bases respectively, with 19 bases between them. Germline V gene data show CDR1 as LGHNA and CDR2 as YNFKEQ. The CDR3 loop spans 19 amino acids. CDR3 residues: CASSQVSLVSGSSYNEQFF. The CDR3 DNA reads as TGTGCCAGCAGCCAAGTATCTCTCGTTAGCGGTAGCTCCTACAATGAGCAGTTCTTC.

The chain is built from TRBV19 and TRBJ1-6; D gene unclear. The germline V and J ends were trimmed by 4 bases and 7 bases, with 11 bases remaining between them. CDR3 length equals 14 residues. Germline CDR1 is LNHDA and CDR2 is SQIVND (reference sequence). Here the CDR3 DNA reads TGTGCCAGTAGTAGGCAAGGAGGCAATTCACCCCTCCACTTT. Residues: CASSRQGGNSPLHF.